A single sample gave rise to the 23 T cell receptor beta chains below, sequenced in a study of CD8+ T cells in alopecia areata. Documented treatment: oral pan-JAK inhibitor, 5-10 mg twice daily. Following RNA extraction, reverse transcription yielded cDNA that acted as the sequencing template. Libraries were prepared by immunoSEQ multiplex PCR; TCRdb keeps only in-frame clonotypes and omits some of them. Seen here are under 200,000 clones, around three fifths observed once, and the top ten hold approximately 15%. Here the sequenced sample was CD4+ T cells sorted from blood, taken at week 24, from a patient treated with tofacitinib. All receptors come from a human donor with alopecia areata.

This clone has a single count. The chain combines TRBV29-1 with TRBJ2-5; a possible D gene is TRBD2 (7 bases). The CDR3 is 13 amino acids. Germline CDR1 is SQVTM and CDR2 is ANQGSEA. V lost 8 bases to trimming and J lost 5 bases, with 18 bases between them. The CDR3 DNA sequence: TGCAGCTCCAGTGGGGGGGCTGGGGAGACCCAGTACTTC. This gives the protein CSSSGGAGETQYF.

V is TRBV25-1 and J is TRBJ1-1, with 8 positions matching TRBD1. The CDR3 contains 17 residues. V dropped 2 bases and J dropped 5; count of bases not matched to a gene: 13. CDR1 is MGHDK, CDR2 SYGVNS, per germline. The CDR3 reads CASSEHPSRGLATEAFF. DNA for the CDR3: TGTGCCAGCAGTGAACACCCGAGCAGGGGGCTGGCGACTGAAGCTTTCTTT.

The J gene is TRBJ2-3, the V gene TRBV29-1; D is ambiguous. V dropped 7 bases and J dropped 5 bases, with 7 bases sitting between them. Germline lookup yields CDR1 SQVTM and CDR2 ANQGSEA. The CDR3 totals 10 residues. For the CDR3, the DNA is TGCAGCGGAAAAAGAGATACGCAGTATTTT. Protein sequence: CSGKRDTQYF.

V is TRBV11-2 and J is TRBJ2-7, with 8 bases lining up with TRBD2. Per germline, CDR1 SGHAT and CDR2 FQNNGV. The CDR3 sequence is 16 residues long. Germline trimming cut 5 bases from V and 0 bases from J; bases unmatched to any gene: 9. The CDR3 DNA reads as TGTGCCAGCAGCATTCTTATGCGGGGGGCCTCCTACGAGCAGTACTTC. This translates into CASSILMRGASYEQYF.

J is TRBJ2-2 and V is TRBV18; D gene uncertain. The CDR3 totals 12 residues. Germline V gene lookup returns CDR1 KGHSH and CDR2 LQKENI. The V and J ends lost 2 bases and 5 bases respectively, with 3 bases between them. The CDR3 DNA sequence: TGTGCCAGCTCACCAGGGACCGGGGAGCTGTTTTTT. Translated, it gives CASSPGTGELFF.

This chain uses TRBV2 with TRBJ1-2, with D tentatively TRBD1 (6 bases). V was cut by 6 bases and J by 8 bases, with 19 bases left in between. The CDR3 is made up of 14 amino acids. The germline V gene encodes CDR1 SNHLY and CDR2 FYNNEI. The CDR3 spells CASRPGQLSGGYTF. Written as DNA, the CDR3 is TGTGCCAGCAGGCCCGGACAGCTCTCTGGCGGCTACACCTTC.

The CDR3 region has the DNA TGTGCCAGCAGCCTTGAAGAGACCCAGTACTTC. Protein product: CASSLEETQYF. The chain has TRBV4-2 and TRBJ2-5, with D unclear. CDR3 length equals 11 residues. Trimming took off 4 bases at V and 3 bases at J, with 3 bases between the two ends. Germline lookup yields CDR1 LGHNA and CDR2 YNFKEQ.

The V gene is TRBV5-5, the J gene TRBJ1-5, with TRBD1 matching 7 bases. Losses at the gene ends were 3 bases for V and 12 bases for J; bases not matched to a gene: 6. CDR3 size: 12 residues. CDR1 and CDR2 from the germline V gene are SGHKS and YYEKEE (reference sequence). The CDR3 is CASSYTGAVQHF. CDR3 coding DNA: TGTGCCAGCAGCTACACAGGGGCGGTCCAGCATTTT. The whole variable domain, filled in from reference TRBV5-5 and TRBJ1-5, reads DAGVTQSPTHLIKTRGQQVTLRCSPISGHKSVSWYQQVLGQGPQFIFQYYEKEERGRGNFPDRFSARQFPNYSSELNVNALLLGDSALYLCASSYTGAVQHFGDGTRLSIL.

In its sample, this clone was seen a few times. V is TRBV29-1 and J is TRBJ2-5, with D perhaps TRBD2 (5 bases). This CDR3 region has 13 residues. Per germline, CDR1 SQVTM and CDR2 ANQGSEA. V was cut by 6 bases and J by 1 base, with 12 bases left in between. The CDR3 nucleotides are TGCAGCGTATGGGGTGAGGGCCAAGAGACCCAGTACTTC. Its translation is CSVWGEGQETQYF.

The chain uses TRBV7-9 and TRBJ1-2, with D maybe TRBD1 (5 bases). From germline, CDR1 is SEHNR and CDR2 FQNEAQ (reference sequence). The V end lost 6 bases, the J end lost 8 bases, and 16 bases lay between the germline ends. The CDR3 has 13 residues. Here the CDR3 DNA reads TGTGCCAGCAGTCGAAGCAGGGATGGGGGCTACACCTTC. Translated: CASSRSRDGGYTF.

The J gene is TRBJ2-7, the V gene TRBV29-1, with 8 bases identical to TRBD2. J was trimmed by 3 bases and V by 6 bases; bases with no gene match: 19. The CDR3 contains 17 residues. Germline values: CDR1 SQVTM, CDR2 ANQGSEA. CDR3 protein: CSVAMRPRLAGDYEQYF. The CDR3 coding sequence is TGCAGCGTCGCTATGAGGCCCCGTCTAGCGGGTGACTACGAGCAGTACTTC.

This clone was counted a few times. This chain joins TRBV30 and TRBJ2-5, with D possibly matching TRBD2 (6 bases). V gave up 5 bases and J gave up 1 base, with 14 bases separating them. The CDR3 covers 14 residues. Looked up from germline, CDR1 is GTSNPN and CDR2 is SVGIG (reference sequence). The CDR3, as DNA: TGTGCCTGGGACCGGGGGATCACCCAAGAGACCCAGTACTTC. Protein: CAWDRGITQETQYF.

With regard to this clone: This CDR3 is also generated by other DNA sequences in the sample. The V call is TRBV7-9, the J call TRBJ2-5, with a tentative D call TRBD2 (6 bases). In germline, CDR1 is SEHNR, CDR2 FQNEAQ (reference sequence). CDR3 size: 13 residues. Trimming took off 5 bases at V and 3 bases at J, with 10 bases between the two ends. The CDR3 protein is CASSLWGEETQYF. CDR3 bases: TGTGCCAGCAGCCTCTGGGGGGAAGAGACCCAGTACTTC.

This clone appeared a few times. The chain carries TRBV4-1 and TRBJ1-1, with TRBD1 as a possible D gene (6 bases). The germline V and J ends were trimmed by 4 bases and 4 bases, with 16 bases remaining between them. This CDR3 contains 15 residues. The V gene's germline CDR1 is MGHRA and CDR2 YSYEKL. CDR3 protein: CASSRGAGWATEAFF. For the CDR3, the DNA is TGCGCCAGCAGCCGGGGGGCGGGATGGGCCACTGAAGCTTTCTTT.

This clone was counted between two and nine times. This chain uses TRBV18 with TRBJ2-5; D is uncertain. CDR3 size: 14 residues. V was trimmed by 0 bases and J by 5 bases, leaving 10 bases between them. Per germline, CDR1 KGHSH and CDR2 LQKENI. Written as DNA, the CDR3 is TGTGCCAGCTCACCACCGTTCCTCCGCGAGACCCAGTACTTC. Its translation is CASSPPFLRETQYF.

This chain connects TRBV25-1 to TRBJ2-5; D is unresolved. Per the germline V gene, CDR1 is MGHDK and CDR2 is SYGVNS. The ends were cut back, 6 bases at V and 5 bases at J, with 7 bases in the middle. The CDR3 is made up of 11 amino acids. CDR3 loop: CASSSRETQYF. The CDR3 DNA is TGTGCCAGCAGCTCGAGGGAGACCCAGTACTTC.

The rearrangement joins TRBV7-7 to TRBJ2-5, with 15 nucleotides matching TRBD2. The CDR3 consists of 14 residues. Germline V CDR1 and CDR2: SSHAT, FNYEAQ (reference sequence). CDR3 sequence: CASGTSGGMETQYF. The CDR3 DNA is TGTGCTTCCGGGACTAGCGGGGGGATGGAGACCCAGTACTTC.

The CDR3 is CASSDAGANVLTF. The CDR3 DNA sequence: TGTGCCAGCAGTGACGCTGGGGCCAACGTCCTGACTTTC. V and J are TRBV25-1 and TRBJ2-6; D is undetermined. V gave up 3 bases and J gave up 2 bases, with 2 bases separating them. The length of the CDR3 is 13 residues. Per germline, CDR1 MGHDK and CDR2 SYGVNS.

Only a few counts were recorded for this clone. Other DNA sequences of this sample code for an identical CDR3. The J gene is TRBJ2-3, the V gene TRBV19, with a tentative D call TRBD2 (5 bases). This CDR3 region has 14 residues. The germline V and J ends were trimmed by 3 bases and 2 bases, with 9 bases remaining between them. The germline V gene has CDR1 LNHDA and CDR2 SQIVND (reference sequence). CDR3 in DNA: TGTGCCAGTAGTATGCGGGCAGACACAGATACGCAGTATTTT. It codes for CASSMRADTDTQYF.

The V gene is TRBV19, the J gene TRBJ1-5; unclear D gene. Trimming pared 5 bases from V and 1 base from J, leaving 15 bases between. Germline CDR1 reads LNHDA; CDR2 reads SQIVND (reference sequence). This CDR3 is built from 16 residues. CDR3 in amino acids: CASSGTPDWSNQPQHF. CDR3 coding DNA: TGTGCCAGTAGTGGAACACCGGATTGGAGCAATCAGCCCCAGCATTTT.

Here the CDR3 reads CASSQSRSNEQFF. For the CDR3, the DNA is TGTGCCAGCAGCCAAAGTCGGTCCAATGAGCAGTTCTTC. The V and J genes are TRBV4-2 and TRBJ2-1; no clear D. Germline CDR1 LGHNA, CDR2 YNFKEQ. The CDR3 runs 13 residues. V was cut by 2 bases and J by 6 bases, with 8 bases left in between.

The rearrangement links TRBV27 to TRBJ2-3; D gene unclear. The CDR3 extends over 17 amino acids. Germline loops: CDR1 MNHEY, CDR2 SMNVEV (reference sequence). V lost 1 base and J 3 bases, leaving 17 bases between the germline ends. CDR3 sequence reads: CASSLWSDLIKTDTQYF. Here the CDR3 DNA reads TGTGCCAGCAGTTTATGGTCAGACCTAATCAAGACAGATACGCAGTATTTT.

V is TRBV1 and J is TRBJ2-6; the table's D gene call, TRBD1, was not cross checked with the DNA. TRBV1 corresponds to a pseudogene. This CDR3 is built from 19 residues. The chain's CDR3 is CTSSCMSNRHNSGANVLTF. The CDR3 coding sequence is TGCACCAGCAGCTGCATGAGCAACAGACATAACTCTGGGGCCAACGTCCTGACTTTC.